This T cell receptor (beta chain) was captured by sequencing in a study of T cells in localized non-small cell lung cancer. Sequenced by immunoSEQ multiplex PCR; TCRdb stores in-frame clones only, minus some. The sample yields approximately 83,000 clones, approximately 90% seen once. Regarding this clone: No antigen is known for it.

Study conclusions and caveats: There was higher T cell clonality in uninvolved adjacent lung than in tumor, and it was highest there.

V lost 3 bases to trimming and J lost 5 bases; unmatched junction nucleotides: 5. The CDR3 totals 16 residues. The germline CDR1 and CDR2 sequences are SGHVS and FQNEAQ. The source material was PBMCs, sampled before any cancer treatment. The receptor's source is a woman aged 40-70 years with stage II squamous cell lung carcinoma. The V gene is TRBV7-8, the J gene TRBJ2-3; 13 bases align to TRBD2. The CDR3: CASSFRTSGSRDTQYF. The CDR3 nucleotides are TGTGCCAGCAGCTTCCGGACTAGCGGGAGTAGAGATACGCAGTATTTT.